This TCR beta chain originates from a study of tumor-infiltrating lymphocytes in primary liver carcinoma. Across the study: Surgical resection was the treatment these patients received for primary liver carcinoma. Those enrolled were patients of both sexes, who were aged 30 to 69 years. Study-wide results and limits: Tumors and blood were compared for top-250-clone fraction, and tumors had the significantly higher value (p = 0.039).

With respect to this clonotype: Antigen specificity is unknown. A read error may account for a junction end that differs from germline.

Germline assignment: CDR1 SGHNT and CDR2 YENEEA. This CDR3 has 15 residues. The source of the blood RNA was unsorted whole blood, and germline DNA was extracted as well. Around 4.4 milliliters of peripheral blood were drawn presurgically. A primer matching the constant region was used to make TCR beta cDNA from 500 to 650 ng of total RNA. Modified slightly, ARM-PCR produced TCR beta libraries over three nested multiplex PCR rounds. PCR rounds one and two used TRBV1-TRBV30 forward primers with a C-beta reverse primer for around 11 cycles each. MiXCR, applied by TCRdb to the multiplex PCR reads, yields one record per CDR3 protein. In the table there are almost 200,000 distinct CDR3 sequences, about 61% of which are singletons.

The source is a woman in her fifties or sixties with primary liver carcinoma and hepatitis B virus infection. This chain connects TRBV11-3 to TRBJ2-1, with TRBD2 matching over 10 bases. The sequencing input was peripheral blood. The CDR3 loop is CGSSLGTSGKLEQFF. The CDR3 DNA sequence: TGTGGCAGCAGCTTAGGAACTAGCGGGAAGCTTGAACAGTTTTTC.